This note documents a single T cell receptor (beta chain) sequence. A library of TCRbeta sequences, prepared with unique molecular identifiers, was generated. In TCRdb, the PCR reads were re-called with MiXCR into one record per CDR3 protein. The sample has 550,000 to 600,000 distinct CDR3 sequences, about 21% seen once. V shed 1 base and J shed 5 bases, with 8 bases lying between them. The germline V gene encodes CDR1 SGHTA and CDR2 FQGNSA. The CDR3 contains 13 residues. The data were taken from a study of T-cell reconstitution after alpha-beta-depleted transplantation in children. This rearrangement joins TRBV7-2 to TRBJ1-1; the D is unclear. Sequencing used PBMCs, mostly from graft donor cells, obtained 360 days after TCRalphabeta/CD19-depleted stem cell transplant. The TCR comes from a boy younger than two who had a stem cell transplant for acute myeloid leukemia, so the T cells may come from the graft donor. Here the CDR3 reads CASSLVGETEAFF. The CDR3 DNA is TGTGCCAGCAGCTTAGTCGGGGAGACTGAAGCTTTCTTT.